These 2 T cell receptor beta chains came from one sample sequenced in a study of glioma-infiltrating T cells after dendritic cell vaccination. The assay was immunoSEQ multiplex PCR, and TCRdb's table has in-frame clones only and misses some. The sample yields roughly 80,000 clones, roughly 87% seen once. Time point indicated: after dendritic cell vaccination, including at tumor progression/relapse. Sequenced material: blood, taken after dendritic cell vaccination. The receptors were sampled from a human donor with glioblastoma.

The chain couples TRBV19 to TRBJ2-1, with 7 bases lining up with TRBD1. The junction had 5 bases not matched to a gene; V was cut back by 2 bases and J by 4 bases. Per germline, CDR1 LNHDA and CDR2 SQIVND (reference sequence). This CDR3 is 15 amino acids long. CDR3 nucleotide sequence: TGTGCCAGTAGTATACCCTCACAGGGGTACAATGAGCAGTTCTTC. It encodes CASSIPSQGYNEQFF.

J is TRBJ1-1 and V is TRBV6-1, with 7 bases aligning to TRBD1. The junction had 4 bases not matched to a gene; V was cut back by 6 bases and J by 3 bases. The CDR3 is 13 amino acids. CDR1 is MNHNS, CDR2 SASEGT, per germline. The CDR3 sequence is CASSRGTDTEAFF. The DNA of the CDR3 is TGTGCCAGCAGCAGGGGGACCGACACTGAAGCTTTCTTT.